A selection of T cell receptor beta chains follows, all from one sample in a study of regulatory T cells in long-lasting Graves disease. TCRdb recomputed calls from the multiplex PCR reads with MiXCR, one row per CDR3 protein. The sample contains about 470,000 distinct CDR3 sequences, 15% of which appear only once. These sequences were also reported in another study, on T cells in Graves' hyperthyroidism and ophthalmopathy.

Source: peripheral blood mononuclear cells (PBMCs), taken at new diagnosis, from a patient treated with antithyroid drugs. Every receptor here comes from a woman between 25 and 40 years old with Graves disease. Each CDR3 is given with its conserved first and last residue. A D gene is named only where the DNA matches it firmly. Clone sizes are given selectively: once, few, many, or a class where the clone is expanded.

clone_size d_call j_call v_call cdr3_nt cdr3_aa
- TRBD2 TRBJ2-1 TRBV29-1 TGCAGCGTTTTTCTACTAGCGGGATTCCAGTTCTTC CSVFLLAGFQFF
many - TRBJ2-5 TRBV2 TGTGCCAGCCTAGGAGGTGCCGGAGAGACCCAGTACTTC CASLGGAGETQYF
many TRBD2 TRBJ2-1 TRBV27 TGTGCCAGCAGTTTACGCGCAAAAGTTAGCGGGAGAGAGAGTGAGCAGTTCTTC CASSLRAKVSGRESEQFF
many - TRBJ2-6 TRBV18 TGTGCCAGCTCCCCCGTCGCCTCTGGGGCCAACGTCCTGACTTTC CASSPVASGANVLTF
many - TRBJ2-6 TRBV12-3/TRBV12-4 TGTGCCAGCAGGGCCAACGTCCTGACTTTC CASRANVLTF
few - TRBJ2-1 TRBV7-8 TGTGCCAGCAGCTTAGTGTCTTTGGGAGGCCGCATTGATGAGCAGTTCTTC CASSLVSLGGRIDEQFF
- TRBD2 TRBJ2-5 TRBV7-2 TGTGCCAGCAGCTTACGCGGCGGGAGCAGAGAGACCCAGTACTTC CASSLRGGSRETQYF
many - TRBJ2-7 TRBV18 TGTGCCAGCTCACAGGGAGGAGGGCCCTACGAGCAGTACTTC CASSQGGGPYEQYF
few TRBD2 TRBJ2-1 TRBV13 TGTGCCAGCCTAATAGCCCTAGCGGTCTACAATGAGCAGTTCTTC CASLIALAVYNEQFF
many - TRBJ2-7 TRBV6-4 TGTGCCAGCAGTGAAGAAACTAGAGTTACCTACGAGCAGTACTTC CASSEETRVTYEQYF
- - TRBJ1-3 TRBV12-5 TGTGCTAGTGGTCGGGCAGGTGCTGGAAACACCATATATTTT CASGRAGAGNTIYF
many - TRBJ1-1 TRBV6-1 TGTGCCAGCAGTAGGCACCTAGAAGCGGACGCTGAAGCTTTCTTT CASSRHLEADAEAFF
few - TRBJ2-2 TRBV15 TGTGCCACCAGCAGAGCCCACGGGACCGGGGAGCTGTTTTTT CATSRAHGTGELFF
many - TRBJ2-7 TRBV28 TGTGCCAGCAGTTTATACAGGCTCCACGAGCAGTACTTC CASSLYRLHEQYF
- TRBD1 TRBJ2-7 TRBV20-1 TGCAGTGCTAGTCCAGGACAGGGGTTTTACGAGCAGTACTTC CSASPGQGFYEQYF
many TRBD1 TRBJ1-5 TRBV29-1 TGCAGCGTTTCCTACGGGACAGTTAATCAGCCCCAGCATTTT CSVSYGTVNQPQHF
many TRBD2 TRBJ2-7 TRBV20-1 TGCAGTGCTAGAGATCGGCGGGGGGGGAACTACGAGCAGTACTTC CSARDRRGGNYEQYF
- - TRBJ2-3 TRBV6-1 TGTGCCAGCACGGACTTCTATACGCAGTATTTT CASTDFYTQYF
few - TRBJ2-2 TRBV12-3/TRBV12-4 TGTGCCAGTCAGGGGGGGCACGGGGAGCTGTTTTTT CASQGGHGELFF
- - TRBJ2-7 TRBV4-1 TGCGCCAGCAGCCAATCCCCCGTAGGGGGAACCTACGAGCAGTACTTC CASSQSPVGGTYEQYF
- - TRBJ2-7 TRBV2 TGTGCCAGCAGGGACGGCCCACGATACGAGCAGTACTTC CASRDGPRYEQYF
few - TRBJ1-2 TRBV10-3 TGTGCCATCAGTGTACAGGACTATGGCTACACCTTC CAISVQDYGYTF
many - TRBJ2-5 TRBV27 TGTGCCAGCAGCACTCCATCACAGGGTTCCCCCTCCACAGAGACCCAGTACTTC CASSTPSQGSPSTETQYF
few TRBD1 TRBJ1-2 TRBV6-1 TGTGCCAGCAGTGAAGGACAGGGTCGATATGGCTACACCTTC CASSEGQGRYGYTF
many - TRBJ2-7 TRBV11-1 TGTGCCAGCAGCTTCACAGGTTCCTACGAGCAGTACTTC CASSFTGSYEQYF
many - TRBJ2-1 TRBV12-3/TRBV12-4 TGTGCCAGCAGTTTCCCCGGGGACCATAATGAGCAGTTCTTC CASSFPGDHNEQFF
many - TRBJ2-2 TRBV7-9 TGTGCCAGCAGCGTCGCGGCCGACGGGGAGCTGTTTTTT CASSVAADGELFF
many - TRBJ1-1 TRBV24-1 TGTGCCACCAGTCGGGGTTTGAACACTGAAGCTTTCTTT CATSRGLNTEAFF
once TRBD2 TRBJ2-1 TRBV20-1 TGCAGTGCTAAGGGGACTAGCCCCTACAATGAGCAGTTCTTC CSAKGTSPYNEQFF
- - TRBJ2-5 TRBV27 TGTGCCAGCAGTTTAGGGCCACCTAGCGACAACCAAGAGACCCAGTACTTC CASSLGPPSDNQETQYF
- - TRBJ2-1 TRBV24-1 TGTGCCACCAGTGATTCGAGCTTCTCTGAGCAGTTCTTC CATSDSSFSEQFF
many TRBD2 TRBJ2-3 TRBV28 TGTGCCAGCAGTTTGGCTGCAACGGGAGGGGGAGATACGCAGTATTTT CASSLAATGGGDTQYF
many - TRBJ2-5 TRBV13 TGTGCCAGACTTGACGCAGAGACCCAGTACTTC CARLDAETQYF
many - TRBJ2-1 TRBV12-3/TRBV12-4 TGTGCCAGCAGTATTAGTGGGGCTTCCTACAATGAGCAGTTCTTC CASSISGASYNEQFF
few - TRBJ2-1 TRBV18 TGTGCCAGCTCACCACCGACCCGATCCTACAATGAGCAGTTCTTC CASSPPTRSYNEQFF
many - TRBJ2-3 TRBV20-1 TGCAGTGCTAGTCCCACATGGAGGGAGAGCACAGATACGCAGTATTTT CSASPTWRESTDTQYF
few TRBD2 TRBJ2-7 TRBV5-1 TGCGCCAGCAGCTTGAGAAGCGGGGGAGGCTCAGCGGGGTACTTC CASSLRSGGGSAGYF
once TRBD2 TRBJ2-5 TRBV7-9 TGTGCCAGCAGCCTACTCCGATTGCGAGCGGGGCTACGGGAGACCCAGTACTTC CASSLLRLRAGLRETQYF
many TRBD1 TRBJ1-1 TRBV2 TGTGCCAGCATCCGACAGGGGAACACTGAAGCTTTCTTT CASIRQGNTEAFF
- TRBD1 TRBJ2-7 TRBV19 TGTGCCAGTAGTATATCCCAGGACAGGCTCCACGAGCAGTACTTC CASSISQDRLHEQYF
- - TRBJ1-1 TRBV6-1 TGTGCCAGCAGTCCACAGGGTATGAGCACTGAAGCTTTCTTT CASSPQGMSTEAFF
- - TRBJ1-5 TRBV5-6 TGTGCCAACAGCTTGGCGGGCGGAAGCAATCAGCCCCAGCATTTT CANSLAGGSNQPQHF
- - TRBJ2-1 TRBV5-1 TGCGCCAGCAGCCCCCTCCCAGGGGGGGGCAATGAGCAGTTCTTC CASSPLPGGGNEQFF
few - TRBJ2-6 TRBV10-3 TGTGCCATCAGTGTAACTGGCTCTGGGGCCAACGTCCTGACTTTC CAISVTGSGANVLTF
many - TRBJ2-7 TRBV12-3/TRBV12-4 TGTGCCACCCGTAGGACAGCGACCTACGAGCAGTACTTC CATRRTATYEQYF
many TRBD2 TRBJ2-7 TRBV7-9 TGTGCCAGCAGCCGATGGGGGAGGGACGAGCAGTACTTC CASSRWGRDEQYF
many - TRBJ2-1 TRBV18 TGTGCCAGCTCACCACCAAGGGGCTCCCAGGGTACTGAGCAGTTCTTC CASSPPRGSQGTEQFF
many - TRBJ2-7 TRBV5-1 TGCGCCAGCAGCCCGGGACCGAGCTCCTACGAGCAGTACTTC CASSPGPSSYEQYF
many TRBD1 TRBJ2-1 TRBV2 TGTGCCAGCACCGAGGGGACAGGCACCTACAATGAGCAGTTCTTC CASTEGTGTYNEQFF